There are a few counts of the clone carrying this TCR beta chain. Trimming stripped 3 bases from V and 3 bases from J, with 13 bases between. Germline V lookup: CDR1 KGHDR, CDR2 SFDVKD. The CDR3 contains 15 residues. The data were obtained in a study of control samples from healthy donors and cancer patients. Sequencing used immunoSEQ multiplex PCR; TCRdb keeps in-frame clones, though not all of them. The sample shows under 200,000 clones, approximately 90% of them seen only once. This chain links TRBV24-1 with TRBJ1-1; D possibly corresponds to TRBD1 (5 bases). Source material: blood. The clonotype comes from a woman aged 30 to 39 in good health. The CDR3 DNA is TGTGCCACCAGTGATGCTCGTACGGGGGACACTGAAGCTTTCTTT. It encodes CATSDARTGDTEAFF.